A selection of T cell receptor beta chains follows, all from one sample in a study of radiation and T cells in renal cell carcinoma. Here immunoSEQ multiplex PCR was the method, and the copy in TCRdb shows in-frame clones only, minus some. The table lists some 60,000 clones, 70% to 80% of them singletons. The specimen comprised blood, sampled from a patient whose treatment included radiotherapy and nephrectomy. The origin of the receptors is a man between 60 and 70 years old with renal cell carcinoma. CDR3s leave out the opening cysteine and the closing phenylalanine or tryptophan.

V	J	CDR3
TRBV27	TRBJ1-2	ASSRLNHYGYT
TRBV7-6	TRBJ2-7	ASSLSVVAYEQY
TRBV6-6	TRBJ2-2	ASSKGLRRDGELF
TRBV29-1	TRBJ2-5	SVADRGNQETQY
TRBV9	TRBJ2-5	ASTSGGLQETQY
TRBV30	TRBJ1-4	AGGQGNEKLF
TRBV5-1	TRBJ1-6	ASSSDPDSSYNSPLH
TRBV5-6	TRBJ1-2	ASSLGQGRSGSYT
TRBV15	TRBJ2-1	ATSREYLGGNNEQF
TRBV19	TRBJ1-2	ASTPFSTGSGYT
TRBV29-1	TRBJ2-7	SVHDVRTPYEQY
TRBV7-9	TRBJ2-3	ASITRVLTDTQY
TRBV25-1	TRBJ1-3	ASTNGVSGNTIY
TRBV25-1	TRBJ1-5	ASSETGSFEPQH
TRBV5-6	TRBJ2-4	ASSFEGVNIQY
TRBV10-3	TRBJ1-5	AIKEQGQGNQPQH
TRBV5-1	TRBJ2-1	ASSLTFNNEQF
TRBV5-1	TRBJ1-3	ASSLDENTIY
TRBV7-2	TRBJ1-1	ASSSDRVNTEAF
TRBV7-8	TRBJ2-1	ASSLAPGLALYNEQF
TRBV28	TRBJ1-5	ASWGLDQPQH
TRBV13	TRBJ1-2	ASSSPIDYGYT
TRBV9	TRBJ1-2	ASSDPQGSNYGYT
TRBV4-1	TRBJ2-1	ASSQVGSYNEQF
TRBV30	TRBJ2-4	AWNSFSGAKNIQY
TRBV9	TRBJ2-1	ASKGSAEYNEQF
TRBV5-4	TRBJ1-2	ASSGGTGETNYGYT
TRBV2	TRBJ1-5	ASSRQKPSNQPQH
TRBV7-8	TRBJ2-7	ASSSRTGSYEQY
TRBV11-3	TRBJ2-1	ASSLEVAGDGEQF
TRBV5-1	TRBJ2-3	ASSPGQSTDTQY
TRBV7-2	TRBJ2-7	ASSLEGTSGPSEQY
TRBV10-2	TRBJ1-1	ASKYATNTEAF
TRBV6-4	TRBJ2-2	ASSLAGAFTGELF
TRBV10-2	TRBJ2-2	ASSESTDRGTGELF
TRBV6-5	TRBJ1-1	ASSYPRGGTEAF
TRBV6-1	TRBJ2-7	ASSLTGGPYEQY
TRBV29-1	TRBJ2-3	SVDLGEGRPDTQY
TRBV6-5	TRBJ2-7	ASSTDRGISYEQY
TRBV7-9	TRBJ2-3	ASARRRIATTDTQY
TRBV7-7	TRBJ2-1	ASSLEAGVGHEQF
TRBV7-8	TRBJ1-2	ASSSRVRDAGYT
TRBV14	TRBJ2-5	ASSQGLWGRSETQY